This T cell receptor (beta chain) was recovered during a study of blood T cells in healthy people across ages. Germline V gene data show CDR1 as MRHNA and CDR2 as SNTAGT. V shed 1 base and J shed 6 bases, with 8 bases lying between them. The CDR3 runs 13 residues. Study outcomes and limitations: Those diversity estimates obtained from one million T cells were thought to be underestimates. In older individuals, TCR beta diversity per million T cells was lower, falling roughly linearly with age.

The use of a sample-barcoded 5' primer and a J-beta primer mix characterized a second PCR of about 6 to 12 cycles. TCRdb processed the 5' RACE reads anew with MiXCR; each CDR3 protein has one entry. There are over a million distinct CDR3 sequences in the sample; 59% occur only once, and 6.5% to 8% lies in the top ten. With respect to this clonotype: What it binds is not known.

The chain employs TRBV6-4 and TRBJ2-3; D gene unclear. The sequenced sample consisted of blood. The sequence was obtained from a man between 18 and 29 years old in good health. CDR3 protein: CASSDFQSDTQYF. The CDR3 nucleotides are TGTGCCAGCAGTGACTTCCAATCGGATACGCAGTATTTT.